Sequencing of this TCR beta chain was carried out in a study of shared clonotypes between healthy human individuals. Findings of the study overall: Four donors had around 5.2% of their naive CD4 clonotypes in common.

It was across several immunoSEQ plates that each subset's genomic DNA was evenly split. Here immunoSEQ multiplex PCR was the method, and the copy in TCRdb shows in-frame clones only, minus some. This sample has about 980,000 clones, with approximately 76% found just once. The donors, all of them Caucasian adults, lived in Nashville, Tennessee. To note about this clone: Its cognate antigen is unknown.

The CDR3 is 13 residues long. J lost 2 bases, V lost 6 bases, and 2 bases had no gene match. Germline CDR1 is MDHEN and CDR2 is SYDVKM. V gene TRBV28 combines with J gene TRBJ2-7, with 9 bases that match TRBD1. Material: memory CD4+ T cells sorted from blood. Subset indicated: CD45RA-negative fraction. This sequence originates from a man aged 18-30 years in good health. The CDR3 is CASRGTGTYEQYF. CDR3 nucleotide sequence: TGTGCCAGCAGGGGGACAGGGACCTACGAGCAGTACTTC.